This section outlines one T cell receptor beta chain sequence together with its context. The antigen remains undetermined. The entry originates in a study of Ad26.COV2.S vaccination and SARS-CoV-2 variants. Overall study findings and caveats: Compared with placebo recipients, vaccine recipients had higher spike-specific TCR breadth. Analyses of TCR breadth and depth may have underestimated total T cell responses. Substantial breadth was reported for post-vaccination spike-specific CD8+ and CD4+ T cells.

The protocol was immunoSEQ multiplex PCR, while the TCRdb copy is restricted to in-frame clones and leaves out a portion. The data show 300,000 to 400,000 clones, with roughly nine tenths seen just once and under 5% held by the top ten. The sequence was collected from a human donor who had recovered from COVID-19. The input for sequencing was peripheral blood, taken after recovery from COVID-19.

For the CDR3, the DNA is TGTGCCAGCAGTTACCGGTCGGGGGGAGCTAACTATGGCTACACCTTC. Translated, it gives CASSYRSGGANYGYTF. The chain carries TRBV6-5 and TRBJ1-2; a weak D match, TRBD1 (5 bases). CDR1 and CDR2 (germline): MNHEY, SVGAGI. Between the trimmed V and J ends, which lost 2 bases and 0 bases, there was a span of 13 bases. This CDR3 spans 16 amino acids.